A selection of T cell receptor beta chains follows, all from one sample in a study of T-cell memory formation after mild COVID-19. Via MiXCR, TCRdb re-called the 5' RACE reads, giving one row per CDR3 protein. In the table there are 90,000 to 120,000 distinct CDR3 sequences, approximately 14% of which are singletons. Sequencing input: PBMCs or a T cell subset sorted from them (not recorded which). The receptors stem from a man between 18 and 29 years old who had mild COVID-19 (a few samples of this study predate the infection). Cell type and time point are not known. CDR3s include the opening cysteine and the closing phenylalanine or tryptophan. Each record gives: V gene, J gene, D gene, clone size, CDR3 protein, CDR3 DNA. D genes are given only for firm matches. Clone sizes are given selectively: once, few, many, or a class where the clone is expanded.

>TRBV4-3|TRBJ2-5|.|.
CASSPLLDSPGTQYF
TGCGCCAGCAGCCCCTTACTCGACAGTCCGGGGACCCAGTACTTC
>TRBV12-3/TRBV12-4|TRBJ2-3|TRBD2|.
CASSGSGGTPFGTDTQYF
TGTGCCAGCAGTGGAAGCGGGGGGACTCCTTTTGGCACAGATACGCAGTATTTT
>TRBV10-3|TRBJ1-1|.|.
CAISEYTEAFF
TGTGCCATCAGTGAGTACACTGAAGCTTTCTTT
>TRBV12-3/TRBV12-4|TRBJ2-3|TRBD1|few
CASSLPLTGAETDTQYF
TGTGCCAGCAGTCTTCCGTTGACAGGGGCAGAAACAGATACGCAGTATTTT
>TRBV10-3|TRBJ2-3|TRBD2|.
CAGRDGGTDTQYF
TGTGCCGGGAGGGACGGAGGCACAGATACGCAGTATTTT
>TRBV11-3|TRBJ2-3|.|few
CASSIRASTDTQYF
TGTGCCAGCAGCATTAGGGCCTCCACAGATACGCAGTATTTT
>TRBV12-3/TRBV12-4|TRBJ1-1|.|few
CASSTANLNTEAFF
TGTGCCAGCAGTACGGCGAACTTGAACACTGAAGCTTTCTTT
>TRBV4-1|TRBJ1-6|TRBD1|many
CASSLTGVSPLHF
TGCGCCAGCAGCCTGACAGGGGTCTCACCCCTCCACTTT
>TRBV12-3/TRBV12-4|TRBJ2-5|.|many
CASSLIPETQYF
TGTGCCAGCAGTTTAATTCCAGAGACCCAGTACTTC
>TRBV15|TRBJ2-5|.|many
CATSRDRRPQETQYF
TGTGCCACCAGCAGAGATCGGCGGCCCCAAGAGACCCAGTACTTC
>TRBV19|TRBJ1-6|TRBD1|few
CASSVTGGSPLHF
TGTGCCAGTAGTGTGACAGGGGGATCACCCCTCCACTTT
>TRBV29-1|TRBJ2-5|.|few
CSVEGRGTDF
TGCAGCGTTGAGGGCAGGGGAACCGACTTC
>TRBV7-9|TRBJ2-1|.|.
CASSLSTGTPEQFF
TGTGCCAGCAGCTTATCTACCGGGACCCCTGAGCAGTTCTTC
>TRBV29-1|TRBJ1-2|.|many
CSVPDSGSYGYTF
TGCAGCGTCCCCGATTCCGGTAGCTATGGCTACACCTTC
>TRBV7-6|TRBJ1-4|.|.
CASSTRTDSNEKLFF
TGTGCCAGCAGCACTCGGACGGATTCGAATGAAAAACTGTTTTTT
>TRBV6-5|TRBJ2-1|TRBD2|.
CASSYSRLANEQFF
TGTGCCAGCAGTTACTCAAGACTAGCGAATGAGCAGTTCTTC
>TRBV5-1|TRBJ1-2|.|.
CASSLDRAHYGYTF
TGCGCCAGCAGCTTGGACAGGGCGCACTATGGCTACACCTTC
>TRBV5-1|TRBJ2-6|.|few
CASSDPTDYSSGANVLTF
TGCGCCAGCAGCGACCCGACAGATTACAGCTCTGGGGCCAACGTCCTGACTTTC
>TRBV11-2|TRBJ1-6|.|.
CASSLRVGSPLHF
TGTGCCAGCAGCCTAAGGGTCGGTTCACCCCTCCACTTT
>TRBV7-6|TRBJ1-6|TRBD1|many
CASSLALRDRNSPLHF
TGTGCCAGCAGCTTAGCTCTAAGGGACAGAAATTCACCCCTCCACTTT
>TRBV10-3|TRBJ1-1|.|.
CAIRAGASTEAFF
TGTGCCATCAGGGCAGGGGCGAGCACTGAAGCTTTCTTT
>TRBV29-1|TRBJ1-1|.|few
CSVPNGDAEAFF
TGCAGCGTCCCTAATGGGGACGCTGAAGCTTTCTTT
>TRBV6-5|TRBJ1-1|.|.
CASSFRRGSTEAFF
TGTGCCAGCAGTTTTCGAAGGGGGTCCACTGAAGCTTTCTTT
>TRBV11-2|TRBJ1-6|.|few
CASSSKRPTYNSPLHF
TGTGCCAGCAGCTCGAAGAGACCGACTTATAATTCACCCCTCCACTTT
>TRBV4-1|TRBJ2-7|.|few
CASSQITPGAVSYEQYF
TGCGCCAGCAGCCAAATCACCCCAGGGGCGGTCTCCTACGAGCAGTACTTC
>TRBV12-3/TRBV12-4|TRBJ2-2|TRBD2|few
CASSPPSGGPGSGELFF
TGTGCCAGTTCGCCTCCTAGCGGGGGGCCTGGCAGCGGGGAGCTGTTTTTT
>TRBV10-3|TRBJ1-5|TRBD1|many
CAISAGQGGQPQHF
TGTGCCATCAGTGCCGGACAGGGCGGTCAGCCCCAGCATTTT
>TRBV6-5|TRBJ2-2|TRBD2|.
CASTSTLAGPPYGELFF
TGTGCCAGCACCTCGACTCTAGCGGGGCCCCCATACGGGGAGCTGTTTTTT
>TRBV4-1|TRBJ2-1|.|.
CASSQGPVVVNEQFF
TGCGCCAGCAGCCAAGGCCCCGTGGTAGTAAATGAGCAGTTCTTC
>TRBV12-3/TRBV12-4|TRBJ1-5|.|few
CASSLHPGRNQPQHF
TGTGCCAGCAGTTTGCATCCAGGGCGCAATCAGCCCCAGCATTTT
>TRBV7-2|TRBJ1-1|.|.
CASSAGPGAEAFF
TGTGCCAGCAGCGCAGGGCCTGGAGCTGAAGCTTTCTTT